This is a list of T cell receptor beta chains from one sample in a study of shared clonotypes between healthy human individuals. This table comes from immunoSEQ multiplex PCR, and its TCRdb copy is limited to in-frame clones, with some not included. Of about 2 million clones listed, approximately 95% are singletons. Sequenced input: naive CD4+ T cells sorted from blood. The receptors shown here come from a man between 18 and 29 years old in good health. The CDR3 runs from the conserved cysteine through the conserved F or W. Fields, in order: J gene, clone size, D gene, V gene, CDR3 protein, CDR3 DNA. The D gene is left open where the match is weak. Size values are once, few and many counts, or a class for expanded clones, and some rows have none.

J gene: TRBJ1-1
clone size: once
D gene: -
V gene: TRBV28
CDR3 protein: CASRALNTEAFF
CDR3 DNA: TGTGCCAGCAGAGCGTTGAACACTGAAGCTTTCTTT

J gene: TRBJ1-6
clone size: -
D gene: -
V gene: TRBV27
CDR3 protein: CASSLNPLGGGASPLHF
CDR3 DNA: TGTGCCAGCAGTTTAAACCCCCTCGGGGGAGGAGCCTCGCCCCTCCACTTT

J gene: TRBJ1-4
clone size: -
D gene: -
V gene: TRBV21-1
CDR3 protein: CASSKGNEKLFF
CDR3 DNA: TGTGCCAGCAGCAAAGGAAATGAAAAACTGTTTTTT

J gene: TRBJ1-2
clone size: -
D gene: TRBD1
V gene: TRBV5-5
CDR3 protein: CASSAATGGVSHYGYTF
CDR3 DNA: TGTGCCAGCAGCGCAGCCACAGGGGGCGTATCCCACTATGGCTACACCTTC

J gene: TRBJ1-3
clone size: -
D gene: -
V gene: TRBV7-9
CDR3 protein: CASSSTGGDGNTIYF
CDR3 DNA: TGTGCCAGCAGCTCCACCGGGGGAGATGGAAACACCATATATTTT

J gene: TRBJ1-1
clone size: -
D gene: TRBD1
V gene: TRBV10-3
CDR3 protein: CAISESTGARTEAFF
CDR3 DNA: TGTGCCATCAGTGAGTCGACAGGGGCACGTACTGAAGCTTTCTTT

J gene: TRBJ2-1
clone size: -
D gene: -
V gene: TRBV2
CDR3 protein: CASSGGQANEQFF
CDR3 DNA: TGTGCCAGCAGTGGAGGACAAGCGAATGAGCAGTTCTTC

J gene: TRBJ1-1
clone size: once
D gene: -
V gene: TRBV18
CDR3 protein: CASSPNRNTEAFF
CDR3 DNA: TGTGCCAGCTCACCTAACAGGAACACTGAAGCTTTCTTT

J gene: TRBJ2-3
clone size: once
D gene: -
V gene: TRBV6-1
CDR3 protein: CASSEVQYTDTQYF
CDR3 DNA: TGTGCCAGCAGTGAAGTGCAGTACACAGATACGCAGTATTTT

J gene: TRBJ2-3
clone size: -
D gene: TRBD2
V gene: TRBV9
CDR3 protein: CASSGTSGGTDTQYF
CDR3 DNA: TGTGCCAGCAGCGGCACTAGCGGGGGTACAGATACGCAGTATTTT

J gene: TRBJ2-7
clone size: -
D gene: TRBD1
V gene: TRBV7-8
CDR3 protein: CASSPTGGYEQYF
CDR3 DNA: TGTGCCAGCAGCCCAACAGGGGGATACGAGCAGTACTTC

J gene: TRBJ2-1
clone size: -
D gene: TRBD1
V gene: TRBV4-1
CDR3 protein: CASSQPGQASYNEQFF
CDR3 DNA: TGCGCCAGCAGCCAACCGGGACAGGCCTCCTACAATGAGCAGTTCTTC

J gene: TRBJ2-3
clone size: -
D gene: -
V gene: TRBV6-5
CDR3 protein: CASRRDGTTDTQYF
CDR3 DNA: TGTGCCAGCAGGAGGGACGGCACCACAGATACGCAGTATTTT

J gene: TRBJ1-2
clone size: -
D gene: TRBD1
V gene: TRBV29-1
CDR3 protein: CSVSGQGNGYTF
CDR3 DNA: TGCAGCGTGTCGGGACAGGGGAATGGCTACACCTTC

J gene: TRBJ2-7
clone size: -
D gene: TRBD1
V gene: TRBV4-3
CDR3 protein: CASSQGWDSYEQYF
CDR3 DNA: TGCGCCAGCAGCCAAGGATGGGACAGCTACGAGCAGTACTTC

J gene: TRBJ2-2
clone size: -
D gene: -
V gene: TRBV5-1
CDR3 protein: CASSLLGELFF
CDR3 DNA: TGCGCCAGCAGCTTGTTGGGGGAGCTGTTTTTT

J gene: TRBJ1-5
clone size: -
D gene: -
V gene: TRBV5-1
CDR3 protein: CASSLDGESNQPQHF
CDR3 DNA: TGCGCCAGCAGCTTGGACGGGGAAAGCAATCAGCCCCAGCATTTT

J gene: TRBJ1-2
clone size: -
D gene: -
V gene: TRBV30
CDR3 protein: CAVNPGAGYTF
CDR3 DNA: TGTGCCGTGAACCCAGGGGCGGGCTACACCTTC

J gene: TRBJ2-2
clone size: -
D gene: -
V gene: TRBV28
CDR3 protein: CTSSPAAGELFF
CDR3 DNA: TGTACCAGCAGTCCAGCTGCCGGGGAGCTGTTTTTT

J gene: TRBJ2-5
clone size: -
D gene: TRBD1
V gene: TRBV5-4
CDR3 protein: CASSSRQGETQYF
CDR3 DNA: TGTGCCAGCAGCTCCCGACAGGGGGAGACCCAGTACTTC

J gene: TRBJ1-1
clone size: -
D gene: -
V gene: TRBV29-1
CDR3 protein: CSAKENTEAFF
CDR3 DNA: TGCAGCGCGAAAGAGAACACTGAAGCTTTCTTT

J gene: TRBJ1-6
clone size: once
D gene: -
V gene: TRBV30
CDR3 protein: CAWSFLDRLNSPLHF
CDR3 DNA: TGTGCCTGGAGTTTTTTGGACAGACTTAATTCACCCCTCCACTTT

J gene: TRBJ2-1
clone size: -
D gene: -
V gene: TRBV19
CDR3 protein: CASIPTSAGFPNNEQFF
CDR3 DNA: TGTGCCAGTATCCCGACTTCGGCGGGATTCCCCAACAATGAGCAGTTCTTC

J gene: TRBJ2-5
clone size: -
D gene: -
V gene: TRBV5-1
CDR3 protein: CASSPGVPGETQYF
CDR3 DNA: TGCGCCAGCAGCCCAGGGGTCCCGGGGGAGACCCAGTACTTC

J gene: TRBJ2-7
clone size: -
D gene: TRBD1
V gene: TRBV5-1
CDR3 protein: CASSRTRDRGYEQYF
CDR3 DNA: TGCGCCAGCAGCAGAACCCGGGACAGGGGCTACGAGCAGTACTTC

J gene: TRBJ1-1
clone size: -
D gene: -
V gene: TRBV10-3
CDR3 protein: CAISETRTARTEAFF
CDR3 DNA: TGTGCCATCAGTGAGACTCGAACAGCGCGGACTGAAGCTTTCTTT

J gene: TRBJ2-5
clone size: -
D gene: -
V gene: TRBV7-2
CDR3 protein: CASSLSLKGETQYF
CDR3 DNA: TGTGCCAGCAGCTTAAGTCTAAAGGGAGAGACCCAGTACTTC

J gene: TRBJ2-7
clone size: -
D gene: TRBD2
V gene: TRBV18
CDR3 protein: CASSYSSGTEQYF
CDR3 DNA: TGTGCCAGCTCATATAGTAGCGGGACCGAGCAGTACTTC

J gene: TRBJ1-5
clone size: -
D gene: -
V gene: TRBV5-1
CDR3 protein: CASSLAGGDNQPQHF
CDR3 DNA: TGCGCCAGCAGCTTGGCTGGCGGCGACAATCAGCCCCAGCATTTT

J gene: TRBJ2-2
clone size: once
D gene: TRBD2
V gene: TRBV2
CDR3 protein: CASSVSSGGNTGELFF
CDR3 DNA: TGTGCCAGCAGTGTTAGCAGCGGGGGAAACACCGGGGAGCTGTTTTTT

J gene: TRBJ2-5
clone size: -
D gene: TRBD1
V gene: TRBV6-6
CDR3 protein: CASSVNPGQGVRTQYF
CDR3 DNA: TGTGCCAGCAGCGTAAATCCGGGACAGGGGGTGCGGACCCAGTACTTC

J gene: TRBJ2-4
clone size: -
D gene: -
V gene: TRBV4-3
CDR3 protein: CASSQAASKNIQYF
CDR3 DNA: TGCGCCAGCAGCCAAGCAGCCTCCAAAAACATTCAGTACTTC

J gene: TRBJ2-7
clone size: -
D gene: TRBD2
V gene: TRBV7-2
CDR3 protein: CASSPLARTYEQYF
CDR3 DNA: TGTGCCAGCAGCCCACTAGCGCGAACCTACGAGCAGTACTTC

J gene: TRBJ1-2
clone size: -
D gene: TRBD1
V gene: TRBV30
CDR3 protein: CAWTGGGYGYTF
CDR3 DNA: TGTGCCTGGACAGGGGGCGGCTATGGCTACACCTTC

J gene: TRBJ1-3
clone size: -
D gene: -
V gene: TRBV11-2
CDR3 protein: CASSSGNGPGNTIYF
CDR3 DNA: TGTGCCAGCAGCTCGGGAAACGGTCCTGGAAACACCATATATTTT

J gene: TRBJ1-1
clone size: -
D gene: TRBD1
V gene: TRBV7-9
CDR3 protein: CASSLVGTAQAFF
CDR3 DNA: TGTGCCAGCAGCTTAGTAGGGACAGCTCAAGCTTTCTTT

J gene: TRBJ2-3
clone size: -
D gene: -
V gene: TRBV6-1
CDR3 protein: CASRRGLADTDTQYF
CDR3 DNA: TGTGCCAGCAGAAGAGGGCTAGCCGACACAGATACGCAGTATTTT

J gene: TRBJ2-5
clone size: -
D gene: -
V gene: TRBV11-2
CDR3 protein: CASSYGLQETQYF
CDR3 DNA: TGTGCCAGCAGCTACGGACTTCAAGAGACCCAGTACTTC

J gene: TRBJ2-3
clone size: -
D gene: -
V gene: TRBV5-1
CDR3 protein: CASRRTLSTDTQYF
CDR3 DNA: TGCGCCAGCAGAAGGACCCTCTCCACAGATACGCAGTATTTT

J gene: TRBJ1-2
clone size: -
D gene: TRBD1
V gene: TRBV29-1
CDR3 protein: CSVGTGGASYGYTF
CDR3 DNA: TGCAGCGTTGGAACAGGGGGCGCAAGCTATGGCTACACCTTC

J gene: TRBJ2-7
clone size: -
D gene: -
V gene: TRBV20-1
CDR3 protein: CSAYTRGEQYF
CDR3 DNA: TGCAGTGCTTATACTAGGGGCGAGCAGTACTTC

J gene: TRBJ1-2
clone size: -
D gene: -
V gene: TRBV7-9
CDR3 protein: CASSHNGLNYGYTF
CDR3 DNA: TGTGCCAGCAGCCACAACGGGCTGAACTATGGCTACACCTTC

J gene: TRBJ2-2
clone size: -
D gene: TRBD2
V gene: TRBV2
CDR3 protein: CASSPLGAGVLGELFF
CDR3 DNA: TGTGCCAGCAGTCCCTTGGGAGCGGGAGTACTAGGGGAGCTGTTTTTT

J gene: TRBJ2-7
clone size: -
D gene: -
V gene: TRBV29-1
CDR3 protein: CSAERTGEQYF
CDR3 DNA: TGCAGCGCGGAACGGACGGGCGAGCAGTACTTC